Below, 25 T cell receptor beta chains from the same sample are listed, as sequenced in a study of blood T cell repertoires in COVID-19. Libraries were prepared by immunoSEQ multiplex PCR; TCRdb keeps only in-frame clonotypes and omits some of them. Of some 300,000 clones listed, approximately 88% are singletons. The specimen sequenced was peripheral blood. Every receptor here comes from a woman aged 25 to 39 who had recovered from COVID-19.

This clone occurred a few times. Within the sample, other DNA sequences also encode this same CDR3. The chain is built from TRBV2 and TRBJ1-4; D remains unclear. This CDR3 spans 13 amino acids. Germline CDR1 SNHLY, CDR2 FYNNEI. The germline V and J ends were trimmed by 3 bases and 4 bases, with 6 bases remaining between them. The CDR3 loop is CASSDFSNEKLFF. CDR3 nucleotides: TGTGCCAGCAGTGACTTCAGTAATGAAAAACTGTTTTTT.

This rearrangement joins TRBV4-2 to TRBJ1-1; possibly TRBD1 for D (6 bases). CDR3 length equals 16 residues. Per germline, CDR1 LGHNA and CDR2 YNFKEQ. Trimming took off 0 bases at V and 1 base at J, with 12 bases between the two ends. CDR3 sequence (DNA): TGTGCCAGCAGCCAAGAATGGAGGACAGCGAACACTGAAGCTTTCTTT. It translates to CASSQEWRTANTEAFF.

The chain is built from TRBV4-2 and TRBJ2-2, with 10 bases aligning to TRBD1. The germline V gene encodes CDR1 LGHNA and CDR2 YNFKEQ. This CDR3 is 17 amino acids long. V gave up 2 bases and J gave up 1 base; unmatched junction bases: 4. The CDR3 nucleotides read TGTGCCAGCAGCCAAAAAGGGACAGGGGAGAACACCGGGGAGCTGTTTTTT. This gives the protein CASSQKGTGENTGELFF.

The sample holds a few counts of this clone. The chain joins TRBV12-3 or TRBV12-4 to TRBJ1-2, with TRBD1 identical over 7 bases. CDR3 length: 13 residues. V trimming: 6 bases; J trimming: 5 bases; junction bases outside the gene matches: 6. The DNA of the CDR3 is TGTGCCAGCAGGGGACAGAGAACTTATGGCTACACCTTC. It translates to CASRGQRTYGYTF.

The chain carries TRBV15 and TRBJ1-1; no reliable D call. CDR1 is LNHNV, CDR2 YYDKDF, per germline (reference sequence). V lost 0 bases, J lost 1 base, and 6 bases lay in between. CDR3 length equals 14 residues. The DNA of the CDR3 is TGTGCCACCAGCAGAGATGGCAGGAACACTGAAGCTTTCTTT. Translation: CATSRDGRNTEAFF.

This clone was detected only once. The rearrangement joins TRBV5-1 to TRBJ2-1; D possibly corresponds to TRBD2 (6 bases). Looked up from germline, CDR1 is SGHRS and CDR2 is YFSETQ. Trimming shortened V by 4 bases and J by 3 bases, and 11 bases separated the two germline ends. The CDR3 contains 14 residues. The CDR3 DNA reads as TGCGCCAGCAGCCCGGGGGACCACTACAATGAGCAGTTCTTC. Residues: CASSPGDHYNEQFF.

The gene calls are TRBV6-5 and TRBJ1-4; 7 bases agree with TRBD1. The CDR3 length is 14 residues. CDR1 and CDR2 (germline): MNHEY, SVGAGI. The V gene end was trimmed by 7 bases and the J gene end by 3 bases; junction bases not matched to a gene: 5. The DNA of the CDR3 is TGTGCCAGCAAGACAGGGCCGGCTAATGAAAAACTGTTTTTT. This codes for CASKTGPANEKLFF.

V and J are TRBV10-3 and TRBJ2-1; 8 nucleotides align to TRBD2. From germline, CDR1 is ENHRY and CDR2 SYGVKD. This CDR3 contains 15 residues. With V trimmed by 10 bases and J by 1 base, 9 bases remained unmatched. CDR3 DNA sequence: TGTGCCACCGGGATTAGCGGGGAGTCCTACAATGAGCAGTTCTTC. Its protein is CATGISGESYNEQFF.

The CDR3, as DNA: TGTGCCAGCGGGGGGGCACCGGTCCGGAATACGCAGTATTTT. This gives the protein CASGGAPVRNTQYF. The chain uses TRBV19 and TRBJ2-3, with 8 positions matching TRBD2. CDR1 LNHDA and CDR2 SQIVND come from the germline V gene (reference sequence). Unmatched junction bases numbered 12, after V lost 9 bases and J lost 7 bases. CDR3 size: 14 residues. Based on the CDR3 plus reference TRBV19 and TRBJ2-3, the full variable domain is DGGITQSPKYLFRKEGQNVTLSCEQNLNHDAMYWYRQDPGQGLRLIYYSQIVNDFQKGDIAEGYSVSREKKESFPLTVTSAQKNPTAFYLCASGGAPVRNTQYFGPGTRLTVL.

The gene calls are TRBV6-5 and TRBJ1-4; D not resolved. This CDR3 comprises 15 residues. Germline V gene data show CDR1 as MNHEY and CDR2 as SVGAGI. Trimming removed 6 bases at V and 0 bases at J, with 11 bases between. In DNA form, the CDR3 reads TGTGCCAGCAGCCGAACTAGAGCAACTAATGAAAAACTGTTTTTT. Translating it yields CASSRTRATNEKLFF.

The rearrangement joins TRBV2 to TRBJ1-6; D call uncertain. Germline loops: CDR1 SNHLY, CDR2 FYNNEI. Trimming took off 2 bases at V and 7 bases at J, with 6 bases between the two ends. There are 13 residues in the CDR3. CDR3 sequence (DNA): TGTGCCAGCAGTGAAAGCCCCAATTCACCCCTCCACTTT. It translates to CASSESPNSPLHF. Based on the CDR3 plus reference TRBV2 and TRBJ1-6, the full variable domain is EPEVTQTPSHQVTQMGQEVILRCVPISNHLYFYWYRQILGQKVEFLVSFYNNEISEKSEIFDDQFSVERPDGSNFTLKIRSTKLEDSAMYFCASSESPNSPLHFGNGTRLTVT.

This chain links TRBV4-1 with TRBJ1-1; the match to TRBD1 covers 8 bases. Per the germline V gene, CDR1 is MGHRA and CDR2 is YSYEKL. The CDR3 runs to 15 residues. J was trimmed by 5 bases and V by 2 bases; bases with no gene match: 7. CDR3 sequence: CASSQTGQGRTEAFF. DNA for the CDR3: TGCGCCAGCAGCCAAACCGGACAGGGCAGAACTGAAGCTTTCTTT.

The V gene is TRBV5-1, the J gene TRBJ2-2; 8 bases align to TRBD2. The trim removed 2 bases at V and 2 bases at J, leaving 2 bases unmatched. Germline loops: CDR1 SGHRS, CDR2 YFSETQ. The CDR3 sequence is 15 residues long. The CDR3 region has the DNA TGCGCCAGCAGCTTTGTAGCGGGAAACACCGGGGAGCTGTTTTTT. Translation: CASSFVAGNTGELFF. The full variable domain, in which reference TRBV5-1 and TRBJ2-2 provide the parts outside the CDR3, is KAGVTQTPRYLIKTRGQQVTLSCSPISGHRSVSWYQQTPGQGLQFLFEYFSETQRNKGNFPGRFSGRQFSNSRSEMNVSTLELGDSALYLCASSFVAGNTGELFFGEGSRLTVL.

The chain recombines TRBV5-1 with TRBJ1-2; 7 bases are a match to TRBD1. V shed 0 bases, J shed 4 bases, and the junction held 6 bases outside the gene matches. The germline V gene has CDR1 SGHRS and CDR2 YFSETQ. The CDR3 is 15 residues long. The DNA of the CDR3 is TGCGCCAGCAGCTTGGAGGGACAGTACCTCTATGGCTACACCTTC. It is translated as CASSLEGQYLYGYTF.

This chain uses TRBV27 with TRBJ1-1; TRBD1 matches 7 bases. The CDR3 runs 14 residues. Germline CDR1 MNHEY, CDR2 SMNVEV (reference sequence). Trimming cost V 0 bases and J 10 bases; bases outside gene matches: 8. This chain's CDR3 is CASSLSINRGGAFF. Here the CDR3 DNA reads TGTGCCAGCAGTTTATCGATTAACAGGGGAGGAGCTTTCTTT.

This clone was recorded once. The V call is TRBV7-9, the J call TRBJ1-3, with TRBD1 matching over 9 bases. Unmatched junction bases numbered 5, after V lost 4 bases and J lost 7 bases. This CDR3 is 14 amino acids long. In germline, CDR1 is SEHNR, CDR2 FQNEAQ (reference sequence). CDR3 in amino acids: CASSSDRGWNTIYF. DNA for the CDR3: TGTGCCAGCAGCTCGGACAGGGGTTGGAACACCATATATTTT.

The chain uses TRBV28 and TRBJ2-3; maybe TRBD1 (6 bases). V was clipped by 2 bases and J by 11 bases, with 14 bases between them. The CDR3 is made up of 13 amino acids. From germline, CDR1 is MDHEN and CDR2 SYDVKM. The CDR3 DNA sequence: TGTGCCAGCAGTTTAGGTACTACAGGGTTGCAGTATTTT. It codes for CASSLGTTGLQYF. The variable domain in full, with the rest retrieved from reference TRBV28 and TRBJ2-3, is DVKVTQSSRYLVKRTGEKVFLECVQDMDHENMFWYRQDPGLGLRLIYFSYDVKMKEKGDIPEGYSVSREKKERFSLILESASTNQTSMYLCASSLGTTGLQYFGPGTRLTVL.

V and J are TRBV2 and TRBJ1-2, with TRBD1 matching over 11 bases. Trimming removed 4 bases from V and 5 bases from J; junction bases left unmatched: 3. Germline CDR1 is SNHLY and CDR2 is FYNNEI. The CDR3 runs to 14 residues. As DNA, the CDR3 is TGTGCCAGCAGTGGGACAGGGGGCGCGTATGGCTACACCTTC. Protein product: CASSGTGGAYGYTF.

The chain is built from TRBV11-1 and TRBJ1-1, with a weak D call TRBD1 (6 bases). Deletions cut 5 bases from V and 6 bases from J, with 10 bases between. The CDR3 length is 12 residues. The germline V gene has CDR1 SGHAT and CDR2 FQDESV (reference sequence). The CDR3 reads CASSPGVPEAFF. As DNA, the CDR3 is TGTGCCAGCAGCCCAGGGGTCCCTGAAGCTTTCTTT.

This chain links TRBV4-1 with TRBJ1-4; D is perhaps TRBD1 (5 bases). Per germline, CDR1 MGHRA and CDR2 YSYEKL. The V end was cut by 2 bases, the J end by 4 bases, with 17 bases between. The CDR3 has 17 amino acids. DNA for the CDR3: TGCGCCAGCAGCCAACCAGGGACTGACGATCGTAATGAAAAACTGTTTTTT. Translating it yields CASSQPGTDDRNEKLFF.

This chain uses TRBV7-3 with TRBJ2-5, with D perhaps matching TRBD2 (6 bases). The CDR3 covers 15 residues. Trimming shortened V by 2 bases and J by 3 bases, and 13 bases separated the two germline ends. Germline V lookup: CDR1 SGHTA, CDR2 FQGTGA. CDR3 bases: TGTGCCAGCAGCTTAGGGCCCGGGGAGGAAGAGACCCAGTACTTC. Its translation is CASSLGPGEEETQYF.

The DNA for the CDR3 is TGTGCCAGCAGTTCCCCCCCGAGGGGGGAGACCCAGTACTTC. It is translated as CASSSPPRGETQYF. The chain uses TRBV28 and TRBJ2-5, with TRBD1 as a possible D gene (6 bases). Germline lookup yields CDR1 MDHEN and CDR2 SYDVKM. The CDR3 loop spans 14 amino acids. Trimming shortened V by 4 bases and J by 5 bases, and 14 bases separated the two germline ends.

The chain couples TRBV14 to TRBJ1-3, with D unclear. Germline-derived CDR1 and CDR2 are SGHDN and FVKESK. Trimming removed 0 bases from V and 4 bases from J, with 10 bases in between. The CDR3 runs to 15 residues. The CDR3 DNA reads TGTGCCAGCAGCCAAGAACGAGGCCCGGGAAACACCATATATTTT. Its protein is CASSQERGPGNTIYF.

V is TRBV19 and J is TRBJ1-5; D call uncertain. CDR1 is LNHDA, CDR2 SQIVND, per germline (reference sequence). The length of the CDR3 is 16 residues. With 5 bases removed from V and 5 bases from J, the gap between germline ends came to 19 bases. The CDR3 loop is CASSYSYRVSHQPQHF. DNA of the CDR3: TGTGCCAGTAGTTATAGTTATCGGGTTTCCCATCAGCCCCAGCATTTT.

J is TRBJ1-5 and V is TRBV9; TRBD1 might be the D (5 bases). V gave up 2 bases and J gave up 7 bases, with 13 bases separating them. CDR1 and CDR2 (germline): SGDLS, YYNGEE. CDR3 length: 14 residues. The CDR3 region is CASSVSPGGQPQHF. DNA of the CDR3: TGTGCCAGCAGCGTTTCTCCGGGGGGACAGCCCCAGCATTTT.